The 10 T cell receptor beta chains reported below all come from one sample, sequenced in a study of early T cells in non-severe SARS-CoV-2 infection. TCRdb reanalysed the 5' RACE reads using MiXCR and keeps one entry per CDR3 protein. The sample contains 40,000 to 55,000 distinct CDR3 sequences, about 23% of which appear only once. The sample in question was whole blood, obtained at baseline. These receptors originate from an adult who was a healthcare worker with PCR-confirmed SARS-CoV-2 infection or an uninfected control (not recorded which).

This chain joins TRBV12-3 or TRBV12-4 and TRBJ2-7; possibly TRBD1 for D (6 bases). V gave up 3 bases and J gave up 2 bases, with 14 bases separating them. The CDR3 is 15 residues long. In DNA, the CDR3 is TGTGCCAGCAGTTTCGGACAGCCCCCTGCCTACGAGCAGTACTTC. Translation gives CASSFGQPPAYEQYF.

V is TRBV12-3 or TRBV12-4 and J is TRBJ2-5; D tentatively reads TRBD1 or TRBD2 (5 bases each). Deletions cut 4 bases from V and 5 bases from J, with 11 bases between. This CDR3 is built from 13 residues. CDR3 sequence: CASSWDARETQYF. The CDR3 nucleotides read TGTGCCAGCAGTTGGGACGCCCGGGAGACCCAGTACTTC.

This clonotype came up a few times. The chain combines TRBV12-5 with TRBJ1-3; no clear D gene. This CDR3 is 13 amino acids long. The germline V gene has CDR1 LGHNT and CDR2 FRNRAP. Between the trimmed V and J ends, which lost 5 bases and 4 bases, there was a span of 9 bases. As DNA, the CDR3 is TGTGCTAGTGGTCCGTTTGCCGGAAACACCATATATTTT. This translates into CASGPFAGNTIYF.

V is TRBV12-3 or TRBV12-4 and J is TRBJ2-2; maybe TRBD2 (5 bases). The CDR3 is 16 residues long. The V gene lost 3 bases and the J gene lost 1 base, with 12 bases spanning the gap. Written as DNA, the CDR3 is TGTGCCAGCAGTTTTAGAAGACTAAGGAACACCGGGGAGCTGTTTTTT. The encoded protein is CASSFRRLRNTGELFF.

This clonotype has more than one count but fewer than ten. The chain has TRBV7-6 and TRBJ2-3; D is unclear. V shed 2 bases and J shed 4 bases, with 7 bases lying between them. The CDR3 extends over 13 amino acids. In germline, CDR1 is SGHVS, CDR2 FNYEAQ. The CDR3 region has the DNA TGTGCCAGCAGCTTACTTGGGGCAGATACGCAGTATTTT. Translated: CASSLLGADTQYF.

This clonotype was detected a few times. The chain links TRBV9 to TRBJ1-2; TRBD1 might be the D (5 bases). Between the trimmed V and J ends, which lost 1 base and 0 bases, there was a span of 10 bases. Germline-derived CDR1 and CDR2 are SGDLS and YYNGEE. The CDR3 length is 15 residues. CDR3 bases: TGTGCCAGCAGCGTACTGGACATAGCTAACTATGGCTACACCTTC. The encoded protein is CASSVLDIANYGYTF. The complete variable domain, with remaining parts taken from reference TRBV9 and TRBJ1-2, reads DSGVTQTPKHLITATGQRVTLRCSPRSGDLSVYWYQQSLDQGLQFLIQYYNGEERAKGNILERFSAQQFPDLHSELNLSSLELGDSALYFCASSVLDIANYGYTFGSGTRLTVV.

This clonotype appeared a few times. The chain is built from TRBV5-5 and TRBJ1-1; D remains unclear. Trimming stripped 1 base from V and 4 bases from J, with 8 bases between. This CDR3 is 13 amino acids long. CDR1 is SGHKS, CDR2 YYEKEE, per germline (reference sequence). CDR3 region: CASSLSETTEAFF. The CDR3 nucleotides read TGTGCCAGCAGCTTGTCAGAAACCACTGAAGCTTTCTTT.

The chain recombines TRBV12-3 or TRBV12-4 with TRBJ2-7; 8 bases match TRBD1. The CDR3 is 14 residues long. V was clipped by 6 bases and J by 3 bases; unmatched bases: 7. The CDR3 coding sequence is TGTGCCAGCAGGAAGACAGGGGTTGACTACGAGCAGTACTTC. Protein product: CASRKTGVDYEQYF.

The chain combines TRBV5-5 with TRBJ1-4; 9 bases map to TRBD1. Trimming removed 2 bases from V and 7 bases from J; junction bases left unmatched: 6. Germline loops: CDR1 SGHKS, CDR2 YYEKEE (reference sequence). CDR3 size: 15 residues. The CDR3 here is CASSFRDREAEKLFF. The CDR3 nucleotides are TGTGCCAGCAGCTTCCGGGACAGGGAGGCTGAAAAACTGTTTTTT.

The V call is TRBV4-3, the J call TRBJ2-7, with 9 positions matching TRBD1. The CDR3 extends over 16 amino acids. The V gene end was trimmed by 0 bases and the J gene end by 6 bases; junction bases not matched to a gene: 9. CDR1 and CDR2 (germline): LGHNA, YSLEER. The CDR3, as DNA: TGCGCCAGCAGCCAAGATTGGACAGGGGTTTTCGGCGAGCAGTACTTC. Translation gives CASSQDWTGVFGEQYF.